The rows below give T cell receptor beta chains drawn from one sample of a study of T cells in Graves' hyperthyroidism and ophthalmopathy. A single record per CDR3 protein comes from TCRdb applying MiXCR to the multiplex PCR reads. The table includes about 400,000 distinct CDR3 sequences, 15% to 18% detected once. What was sequenced was blood. The receptors derive from a woman aged 18-29 years with Graves' hyperthyroidism. Both conserved end residues are part of each CDR3. The D gene is left open where the match is weak. Only some rows state a clone size, as once, few, many or a class for expanded clones.

DNA: TGTGCCAGTAGTACCTCAGGTACTGGAAACACCATATATTTT
CDR3: CASSTSGTGNTIYF
J: TRBJ1-3
size: .
D: .
V: TRBV19

DNA: TGTGCCAGCAGTGTCCTCAGTCCTAGCGCGGGTGAGCAGTTCTTC
CDR3: CASSVLSPSAGEQFF
J: TRBJ2-1
size: many
D: .
V: TRBV2

DNA: TGCGCCAGCAGCCAAGAGACTCCAGGAGGTTACAATGAAAAACTGTTTTTT
CDR3: CASSQETPGGYNEKLFF
J: TRBJ1-4
size: .
D: .
V: TRBV4-1

DNA: TGTGCCAGCAGTTTATTGGACTTCGGGGCCCAAAAGACCCAGTACTTC
CDR3: CASSLLDFGAQKTQYF
J: TRBJ2-5
size: many
D: .
V: TRBV28

DNA: TGTGCCAGCAGCTTTAGCGGGGGGTTCCAAGAGACCCAGTACTTC
CDR3: CASSFSGGFQETQYF
J: TRBJ2-5
size: many
D: TRBD2
V: TRBV5-8

DNA: TGTGCCAGCAGCTTAGGATCTGGAAACACCATATATTTT
CDR3: CASSLGSGNTIYF
J: TRBJ1-3
size: many
D: .
V: TRBV12-3/TRBV12-4

DNA: TGCAGTGCTAAGGCTAGCGGGAAAGAGACCCAGTACTTC
CDR3: CSAKASGKETQYF
J: TRBJ2-5
size: many
D: TRBD2
V: TRBV20-1

DNA: TGTGCCAGCAGCTTATTGGCTAGCGGGAGAATTAATGAGCAGTTCTTC
CDR3: CASSLLASGRINEQFF
J: TRBJ2-1
size: many
D: TRBD2
V: TRBV7-2

DNA: TGCAGTGCTAGAGGCCAAGGGGTCACTGAAGCTTTCTTT
CDR3: CSARGQGVTEAFF
J: TRBJ1-1
size: few
D: .
V: TRBV20-1

DNA: TGTGCCAGCAGTGAAAGTCTAGCGGGAGCCGAGCAGTACTTC
CDR3: CASSESLAGAEQYF
J: TRBJ2-7
size: many
D: TRBD2
V: TRBV2

DNA: TGTGCCAGCAGTGTCGGGACAGGGGATTACGAGCAGTACTTC
CDR3: CASSVGTGDYEQYF
J: TRBJ2-7
size: many
D: TRBD1
V: TRBV2

DNA: TGCAGCGGTCGGACAACAGGGTGGACTGAAGCTTTCTTT
CDR3: CSGRTTGWTEAFF
J: TRBJ1-1
size: few
D: .
V: TRBV29-1

DNA: TGTGCCATCAGTAACCCCGGGACTAGCGGTATGAAATATGAGCAGTTCTTC
CDR3: CAISNPGTSGMKYEQFF
J: TRBJ2-1
size: .
D: TRBD2
V: TRBV10-3

DNA: TGTGCCAGCAGCCTAAATCGAGGCCTCGAAAGGGAGACCCAGTACTTC
CDR3: CASSLNRGLERETQYF
J: TRBJ2-5
size: .
D: .
V: TRBV5-6

DNA: TGTGCCAGCAGCCCCATGGCCAGATGGAACACCGGGGAGCTGTTTTTT
CDR3: CASSPMARWNTGELFF
J: TRBJ2-2
size: many
D: .
V: TRBV5-5

DNA: TGCGCCAGCAGCCAAGATGGGGGTGGAACCTACGAGCAGTACTTC
CDR3: CASSQDGGGTYEQYF
J: TRBJ2-7
size: many
D: .
V: TRBV4-3

DNA: TGCGCCAGCAGCCAACCCGGGACAGGGGGCTTCGGCTATGGCTACACCTTC
CDR3: CASSQPGTGGFGYGYTF
J: TRBJ1-2
size: once
D: TRBD1
V: TRBV4-3

DNA: TGCGCCAGCAGCCAAGAGGGGGGTGCTGAAGCTTTCTTT
CDR3: CASSQEGGAEAFF
J: TRBJ1-1
size: many
D: .
V: TRBV4-1

DNA: TGTGCCAGCAGCCCGGCCGTTTACAGGGGAGAGACCCAGTACTTC
CDR3: CASSPAVYRGETQYF
J: TRBJ2-5
size: many
D: TRBD1
V: TRBV7-2

DNA: TGTGCCACCAGCAGAGATCCGTTGCGGGAGGGCCGTACGCAGTATTTT
CDR3: CATSRDPLREGRTQYF
J: TRBJ2-3
size: .
D: TRBD2
V: TRBV15

DNA: TGTGCCAGCAGCTTAGTCTCCGGACTAGCGCAATACGAGCAGTACTTC
CDR3: CASSLVSGLAQYEQYF
J: TRBJ2-7
size: many
D: TRBD2
V: TRBV7-2

DNA: TGTGCCAGCAGTTACACCGGGACACTTTCTGTCACCGGGGAGCTGTTTTTT
CDR3: CASSYTGTLSVTGELFF
J: TRBJ2-2
size: .
D: .
V: TRBV6-2/TRBV6-3

DNA: TGCGCCAGCAGCCAAGGACCGGGACAGGGTACTTACGAGCAGTACTTC
CDR3: CASSQGPGQGTYEQYF
J: TRBJ2-7
size: .
D: TRBD1
V: TRBV4-3

DNA: TGCGCCAGCAGGGCCTACCCTATGTTGGGTAAAAACATTCAGTACTTC
CDR3: CASRAYPMLGKNIQYF
J: TRBJ2-4
size: .
D: .
V: TRBV10-1

DNA: TGCAGTGCTAGAGACCCAGCTACAGACTATGGCTACACCTTC
CDR3: CSARDPATDYGYTF
J: TRBJ1-2
size: few
D: .
V: TRBV20-1

DNA: TGTGCCAGCAGTTTGAGCGGGAGTGGCGAGCAGTACTTC
CDR3: CASSLSGSGEQYF
J: TRBJ2-7
size: many
D: TRBD2
V: TRBV28

DNA: TGCAGCGTTGTTAGCGGGAGAGGGGAATCCTACGAGCAGTACTTC
CDR3: CSVVSGRGESYEQYF
J: TRBJ2-7
size: many
D: TRBD2
V: TRBV29-1

DNA: TGTGCCAGCAGCTTAAACAGGGTGAGCAATGAGCAGTTCTTC
CDR3: CASSLNRVSNEQFF
J: TRBJ2-1
size: few
D: .
V: TRBV7-3

DNA: TGTGCCAGCAGCCTTACTCCTAGCGGGGGGGCGCCGGAGCAGTTCTTC
CDR3: CASSLTPSGGAPEQFF
J: TRBJ2-1
size: many
D: TRBD2
V: TRBV7-3

DNA: TGTGCCAGCAGTACAGGGTTCGAAGGCTACACCTTC
CDR3: CASSTGFEGYTF
J: TRBJ1-2
size: many
D: .
V: TRBV6-2/TRBV6-3

DNA: TGTGCCAGCAGCCCTACAAGGGTTCTCCTTAATGAAAAACTGTTTTTT
CDR3: CASSPTRVLLNEKLFF
J: TRBJ1-4
size: .
D: .
V: TRBV28

DNA: TGCAGTGCAACCAATCCGGGACAGGGGCGTCATCAGCCCCAGCATTTT
CDR3: CSATNPGQGRHQPQHF
J: TRBJ1-5
size: many
D: TRBD1
V: TRBV20-1

DNA: TGTGCCAGCAGTCGCGGCCCCGGACAACTCCACTCTGGGGCCAACGTCCTGACTTTC
CDR3: CASSRGPGQLHSGANVLTF
J: TRBJ2-6
size: few
D: .
V: TRBV6-2/TRBV6-3

DNA: TGCGCCAGCAGCTTGGCCCCGGGACAGGCAGCCTACGAGCAGTACTTC
CDR3: CASSLAPGQAAYEQYF
J: TRBJ2-7
size: .
D: TRBD1
V: TRBV5-1

DNA: TGTGCCAGCAGCCAAAGATTGAACACTGAAGCTTTCTTT
CDR3: CASSQRLNTEAFF
J: TRBJ1-1
size: many
D: .
V: TRBV3-1

DNA: TGTGCCAGCAGCTTAGAGGCAGCCCAAGAGACCCAGTACTTC
CDR3: CASSLEAAQETQYF
J: TRBJ2-5
size: many
D: .
V: TRBV7-2

DNA: TGTGCCAGCGCACGAAAGGGGGGTCGGTCGAACACTGAAGCTTTCTTT
CDR3: CASARKGGRSNTEAFF
J: TRBJ1-1
size: many
D: .
V: TRBV27

DNA: TGTGCCAGCACCACGGGTACAGGTACCCAGTACTTC
CDR3: CASTTGTGTQYF
J: TRBJ2-5
size: many
D: .
V: TRBV11-2

DNA: TGCGCCAGCGGGGGGACAGGGGCCACAGATACGCAGTATTTT
CDR3: CASGGTGATDTQYF
J: TRBJ2-3
size: .
D: TRBD1
V: TRBV10-2

DNA: TGTGCCAGCAGTCCGCACCCGAGGGGGAACACTGAAGCTTTCTTT
CDR3: CASSPHPRGNTEAFF
J: TRBJ1-1
size: many
D: .
V: TRBV28

DNA: TGTGCCAGCAGTCCCCGACTAGCGGGAGGGGCGGATACGCAGTATTTT
CDR3: CASSPRLAGGADTQYF
J: TRBJ2-3
size: many
D: TRBD2
V: TRBV11-2

DNA: TGTGCCAGCAGCCGACTAGCTAACAATGAGCAGTTCTTC
CDR3: CASSRLANNEQFF
J: TRBJ2-1
size: .
D: TRBD2
V: TRBV12-3/TRBV12-4

DNA: TGTGCCAGCAGCACCCCCGGGACTTCGAGCTCCTACGAGCAGTACTTC
CDR3: CASSTPGTSSSYEQYF
J: TRBJ2-7
size: many
D: .
V: TRBV11-2

DNA: TGTGCCAGCAGCTCGGACAGGGGCTACACCTTC
CDR3: CASSSDRGYTF
J: TRBJ1-2
size: many
D: TRBD1
V: TRBV5-6

DNA: TGTGCCACCAGCAGAGATAGCAGTTATCAGCCCCAGCATTTT
CDR3: CATSRDSSYQPQHF
J: TRBJ1-5
size: few
D: .
V: TRBV15

DNA: TGCGCCAGCAGCCCGGACAGGATGGAGTATGGCTACACCTTC
CDR3: CASSPDRMEYGYTF
J: TRBJ1-2
size: few
D: TRBD1
V: TRBV5-1

DNA: TGTGCCAGCAGTTTCGGCCCGGCCGGCACTGAAGCTTTCTTT
CDR3: CASSFGPAGTEAFF
J: TRBJ1-1
size: many
D: .
V: TRBV12-3/TRBV12-4

DNA: TGTGCCAGCAGCCTACACAGGGGGCGCCCAGATACGCAGTATTTT
CDR3: CASSLHRGRPDTQYF
J: TRBJ2-3
size: few
D: TRBD1
V: TRBV12-3/TRBV12-4